These 10 T cell receptor beta chains were sequenced from one sample in a study of T cell responses to AZD1222 COVID-19 vaccine. Profiled with immunoSEQ multiplex PCR; TCRdb holds only in-frame clones, not every one. Among 140,000 or so clones, around 91% were seen once, and the ten largest hold about 4.8%. Sequenced material: peripheral blood, taken on day 0 of AZD1222 vaccination. These receptors came from an adult in good health.

The rearrangement joins TRBV18 to TRBJ1-4, with D unresolved. Trimming shortened V by 6 bases and J by 7 bases, and 18 bases separated the two germline ends. The CDR3 is made up of 15 amino acids. The germline V gene has CDR1 KGHSH and CDR2 LQKENI. This CDR3 is CASSREALGGEKLFF. The DNA of the CDR3 is TGTGCCAGCTCTCGTGAGGCGCTCGGTGGTGAAAAACTGTTTTTT.

The rearrangement uses TRBV4-1 and TRBJ2-1; the D gene is possibly TRBD1 (6 bases). V was cut by 2 bases and J by 4 bases, with 15 bases left in between. Germline V lookup: CDR1 MGHRA, CDR2 YSYEKL. CDR3 size: 16 residues. The DNA of the CDR3 is TGCGCCAGCAGCCAACCTCGACAGGCAGTATACAATGAGCAGTTCTTC. Protein: CASSQPRQAVYNEQFF.

Worth noting for this clone: One junction end disagrees with the germline gene, perhaps due to a read error. The V and J genes are TRBV7-7 and TRBJ1-4; D call uncertain. The CDR3 is 13 residues long. CDR1 is SSHAT and CDR2 is FNYEAQ in the germline V gene (reference sequence). The CDR3 sequence: CASSLVGDEKLFF. The CDR3 DNA follows: TGTGCTAGCAGCTTAGTAGGTGATGAAAAACTGTTTTTT.

In nucleotides, the CDR3 is TGTGCCAGCAGACCTCTTGGGACAGGGTCTAATGAAAAACTGTTTTTT. It is translated as CASRPLGTGSNEKLFF. This chain links TRBV28 with TRBJ1-4; 9 bases map to TRBD1. Germline CDR1 MDHEN, CDR2 SYDVKM. The CDR3 loop spans 16 amino acids. J gave up 3 bases and V 6 bases, and 8 bases lay outside the gene matches. The full variable domain, in which reference TRBV28 and TRBJ1-4 provide the parts outside the CDR3, is DVKVTQSSRYLVKRTGEKVFLECVQDMDHENMFWYRQDPGLGLRLIYFSYDVKMKEKGDIPEGYSVSREKKERFSLILESASTNQTSMYLCASRPLGTGSNEKLFFGSGTQLSVL.

The chain uses TRBV19 and TRBJ1-1, with a tentative D call TRBD1 (5 bases). Germline values: CDR1 LNHDA, CDR2 SQIVND (reference sequence). The length of the CDR3 is 14 residues. V dropped 3 bases and J dropped 4 bases, with 12 bases sitting between them. The CDR3: CASSIGLRGTEAFF. CDR3 coding DNA: TGTGCCAGTAGTATTGGCTTGAGGGGCACTGAAGCTTTCTTT.

The chain recombines TRBV18 with TRBJ2-7; 9 nucleotides align to TRBD1. With 6 bases clipped from V and 0 bases from J, the junction kept 6 bases outside the gene matches. The CDR3 is made up of 15 amino acids. Looked up from germline, CDR1 is KGHSH and CDR2 is LQKENI. The CDR3 reads CASSPGQGSSYEQYF. The CDR3 DNA follows: TGTGCCAGCTCGCCTGGACAGGGGAGCTCCTACGAGCAGTACTTC.

The rearrangement links TRBV30 to TRBJ2-7; 12 bases fit TRBD2. After removal of 2 bases from V and 1 base from J, the junction contained 12 bases not matched to a gene. The CDR3 totals 18 residues. Germline CDR1 GTSNPN, CDR2 SVGIG (reference sequence). The CDR3 loop reads CAWSPTGILAGGSYEQYF. CDR3 bases: TGTGCCTGGAGTCCGACAGGGATACTAGCGGGAGGTTCCTACGAGCAGTACTTC.

In its sample, this clone was seen once. The gene calls are TRBV19 and TRBJ2-5; TRBD1 is a possible D gene (7 bases). The germline V and J ends were trimmed by 3 bases and 1 base, with 15 bases remaining between them. The CDR3 sequence is 16 residues long. Looked up from germline, CDR1 is LNHDA and CDR2 is SQIVND (reference sequence). In DNA form, the CDR3 reads TGTGCCAGTAGTATGGAGGGGGCCCTCCCCCAAGAGACCCAGTACTTC. Protein: CASSMEGALPQETQYF.

The rearrangement joins TRBV4-2 to TRBJ1-2; D is perhaps TRBD1 (5 bases). Deletions cut 1 base from V and 4 bases from J, with 13 bases between. Germline lookup yields CDR1 LGHNA and CDR2 YNFKEQ. The CDR3 length is 15 residues. The CDR3 coding sequence is TGTGCCAGCAGCCAAGCCGACAGACGTTCCTATGGCTACACCTTC. This gives the protein CASSQADRRSYGYTF.

The V call is TRBV27, the J call TRBJ1-1; D is undetermined. This CDR3 comprises 14 residues. Trimming stripped 11 bases from V and 3 bases from J, with 19 bases between. Germline loops: CDR1 MNHEY, CDR2 SMNVEV (reference sequence). The CDR3 here is CAAGSMFRDTEAFF. The CDR3 DNA reads TGTGCCGCGGGCAGTATGTTTCGTGACACTGAAGCTTTCTTT.